This TCR beta chain is drawn from a study of beta chain features in type 1 diabetes. Findings and caveats of the study: For patients, the naive, central memory and Treg TCRB repertoires appeared more alike than for healthy donors. There were fewer insertions and more deletions at the VDJ junctions of type 1 diabetes patients. These data did not resolve whether HLA type affects TCRB rearrangement. There was a moderate but significant shortening of TCRB CDR3s in all four CD4+ subsets of Type 1 diabetes patients.

TCRB transcripts that were expressed got sequenced, as all of the isolated RNA had been reverse transcribed. Profiled with immunoSEQ multiplex PCR; TCRdb holds only in-frame clones, not every one. Seen here are under 250,000 clones, 11% to 15% observed once, and the top ten hold about 0.019%. J was trimmed by 0 bases and V by 3 bases; bases with no gene match: 3. This CDR3 has 15 residues. The germline CDR1 and CDR2 sequences are MNHEY and SMNVEV (reference sequence). As regards this clone: What it recognizes is unknown.

The chain carries TRBV27 and TRBJ1-1; the match to TRBD1 covers 8 bases. Sequencing was done on a sample of naive CD4+ T cells from blood. This TCR was recovered from a man between 25 and 39 years old with type 1 diabetes. This chain's CDR3 is CASSFTGGMNTEAFF. The CDR3 region has the DNA TGTGCCAGCAGTTTTACAGGGGGGATGAACACTGAAGCTTTCTTT.